This TCR beta chain was captured by sequencing in a study of shared clonotypes between healthy human individuals. Study background: Researchers assigned three CD4 naive, three CD4 memory, two CD8 naive and one CD8 memory plate to each donor. Study results and caveats: Sorted-subset sequencing, rarefaction showed, was incomplete despite large depth.

Generated by immunoSEQ multiplex PCR, the TCRdb table keeps only in-frame clones and is missing some. The repertoire holds around 1.5 million clones, around 98% seen once, with 0.45% in the top ten. This clone was found once. Its target is not known. Within the sample, other DNA sequences also encode this same CDR3. From germline, CDR1 is SGHDN and CDR2 FVKESK. The CDR3 loop spans 12 amino acids. V was clipped by 0 bases and J by 3 bases, with 3 bases between them. The TCR comes from a man in his thirties or forties in good health. The specimen was naive CD4+ T cells sorted from blood. Documented subset: CD45RA+ positively selected. This chain uses TRBV14 with TRBJ2-7; no reliable D call. The CDR3 nucleotides are TGTGCCAGCAGCCAAGACCACTACGAGCAGTACTTC. Its translation is CASSQDHYEQYF.